These 5 T cell receptor beta chains were sequenced from one sample in a study of brain T cells in children with intractable seizures (TCRdb year 2021). Libraries were built with the immunoSEQ multiplex PCR assay. In its TCRdb copy, this immuneACCESS table keeps in-frame sequences only and misses some clones. Where compared with another copy, unresolved V genes explain less than half of these, and the others have no known cause. Present in this sample are 55,000 to 80,000 clones, 90% to 97% of which were seen just once. The ten largest clonotypes hold 0.3% to 0.4% of the sample. Interpreted using the paper, the time point label stands for: resected brain tissue, or blood drawn just prior to surgery. Here the sequenced sample was peripheral blood, taken at surgery. Receptor source: a boy under two years old with focal cortical dysplasia and intractable seizures.

The rearrangement joins TRBV19 to TRBJ2-7; tentatively, D is TRBD1 (5 bases). Germline V lookup: CDR1 LNHDA, CDR2 SQIVND (reference sequence). Trimming shortened V by 10 bases and J by 1 base, and 17 bases separated the two germline ends. The length of the CDR3 is 14 residues. The CDR3 DNA follows: TGTGCCACCACCTTCTCGGCAGGGTCCTACGAGCAGTACTTC. This translates into CATTFSAGSYEQYF.

This clone has just one count. The chain combines TRBV3-1 (or the pseudogene TRBV3-2) with TRBJ2-2; D might be TRBD1 (6 bases). Trimming pared 4 bases from V and 0 bases from J, leaving 9 bases between. In germline, CDR1 is LGHDT, CDR2 YNNKEL (reference sequence). The CDR3 has 15 amino acids. The CDR3 protein is CASSLRTANTGELFF. The CDR3 bases are TGTGCCAGCAGCCTTAGGACAGCGAACACCGGGGAGCTGTTTTTT.

The chain employs TRBV9 and TRBJ2-7; D is undetermined. Germline V gene data show CDR1 as SGDLS and CDR2 as YYNGEE. This CDR3 is 13 amino acids long. The V end was cut by 3 bases, the J end by 2 bases, with 9 bases between. DNA for the CDR3: TGTGCCAGCAGCGAAGGGTTTCCCTACGAGCAGTACTTC. Encoded protein: CASSEGFPYEQYF.

The V call is TRBV24-1, the J call TRBJ2-1, with a weak D call TRBD1 (5 bases). The V end was cut by 5 bases, the J end by 9 bases, with 7 bases between. Germline CDR1 and CDR2: KGHDR and SFDVKD. This CDR3 has 11 residues. CDR3 nucleotides: TGTGCCACCAGTGGGGGCGGTGAGCAGTTCTTC. It yields the protein CATSGGGEQFF.

This chain uses TRBV19 with TRBJ2-2; a possible D gene is TRBD1 (5 bases). Germline CDR1 LNHDA, CDR2 SQIVND (reference sequence). The CDR3 totals 18 residues. Trimming removed 1 base from V and 2 bases from J, with 17 bases in between. CDR3 loop: CASSIGSVGRANTGELFF. The CDR3, as DNA: TGTGCCAGTAGTATAGGATCCGTGGGCAGGGCAAACACCGGGGAGCTGTTTTTT.